This T cell receptor (beta chain) was documented in a study of response to subunit inactivated influenza vaccine (dated by TCRdb to 2016 to 2018). Background on the whole study: The study used deep quantitative T cell receptor repertoire profiling to track responses to a trivalent subunit inactivated influenza vaccine.

Paper-wide results and their limitations: According to the authors, only a limited number of new T cells may be recruited by each seasonal influenza vaccination.

Trimming takes 4 bases from V and 1 base from J, and the germline ends sit 17 bases apart. Looking up the germline V gene (reference sequence) yields CDR1 SGHKS and CDR2 YYEKEE. From cysteine to phenylalanine, the CDR3 is 17 amino acids long. Kept here is only the CDR3 DNA, which spans 51 bases and is read in frame from base 1. To note about this clonotype: The target of this receptor is not known. The record has no base qualities; no much larger clone is one base away.

Libraries were prepared through RT-PCR. TCRdb names Illumina HiSeq 2500 as the instrument used. In TCRdb, the public reads were trimmed at Q25 with fastp and aligned with MiXCR, with productive beta chains retained. Records with the same CDR3 protein are collapsed into one entry carrying the most frequent genes and DNA. The sample profile shows about 570,000 distinct CDR3 sequences; about 10% of them were found once. The ten largest make up roughly a tenth of the sample. This material consisted of PBMCs from blood, taken on the day of vaccination. The TCR was taken from a man aged 45-65 years who received an inactivated influenza vaccine. Donor details come from another sample of the same person, matched by shared clones. The chain links TRBV5-5 with TRBJ2-2; the D gene identity is not certain. The nucleotides read TGTGCCAGCAGCAGGGCGGTGGCGACACAGAACACCGGGGAGCTGTTTTTT. The encoded protein is CASSRAVATQNTGELFF.